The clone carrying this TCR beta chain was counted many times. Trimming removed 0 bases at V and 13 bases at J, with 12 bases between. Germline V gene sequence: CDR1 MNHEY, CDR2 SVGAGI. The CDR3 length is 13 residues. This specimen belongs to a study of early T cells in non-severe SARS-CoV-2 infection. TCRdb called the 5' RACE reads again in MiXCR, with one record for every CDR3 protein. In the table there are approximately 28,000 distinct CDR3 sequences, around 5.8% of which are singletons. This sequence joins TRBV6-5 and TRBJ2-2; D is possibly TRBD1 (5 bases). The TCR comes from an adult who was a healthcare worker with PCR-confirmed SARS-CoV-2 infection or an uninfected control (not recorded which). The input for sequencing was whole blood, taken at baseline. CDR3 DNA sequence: TGTGCCAGCAGTTACTCAGTTTCAGGGCGGCTGTTTTTT. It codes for CASSYSVSGRLFF.